This paragraph reports one T cell receptor beta chain. The data were produced by immunoSEQ multiplex PCR, yet TCRdb's version contains in-frame clones alone and is incomplete. The data contain 45,000 or so clones, about 90% of them seen just once; the ten biggest clones take up less than 2%. The sample is drawn from a study of T cell changes during pregnancy in multiple sclerosis. Trimming cost V 0 bases and J 3 bases, with 9 bases left between them. The length of the CDR3 is 16 residues. Germline lookup yields CDR1 SGHDN and CDR2 FVKESK. The sequence was obtained from a female donor with multiple sclerosis, enrolled in a pregnancy study. V and J are TRBV14 and TRBJ1-6; D is perhaps TRBD1 (6 bases). Specimen: peripheral blood, collected in the first trimester of pregnancy. Here the CDR3 reads CASSQEGRGYNSPLHF. The CDR3 nucleotides are TGTGCCAGCAGCCAAGAGGGCAGGGGCTATAATTCACCCCTCCACTTT. Variable domain in full (rest from reference TRBV14 and TRBJ1-6): EAGVTQFPSHSVIEKGQTVTLRCDPISGHDNLYWYRRVMGKEIKFLLHFVKESKQDESGMPNNRFLAERTGGTYSTLKVQPAELEDSGVYFCASSQEGRGYNSPLHFGNGTRLTVT.